This T cell receptor beta chain appears in the sequencing data of a study of blood T cell repertoires in COVID-19. The CDR3 spans 14 residues. The germline CDR1 and CDR2 sequences are KGHSH and LQKENI. Between the trimmed V and J ends, which lost 3 bases and 7 bases, there was a span of 15 bases. Profiling relied on immunoSEQ multiplex PCR, and the TCRdb table lists in-frame clones only, not all of them. The table includes 90,000 to 100,000 clones, around nine tenths detected once. The TCR comes from an older woman with COVID-19, enrolled during active disease. The sequenced sample was peripheral blood. V gene TRBV18 combines with J gene TRBJ1-2; D is ambiguous. The chain's CDR3 is CASSPLDADGGYTF. Written as DNA, the CDR3 is TGTGCCAGCTCACCCCTCGATGCGGATGGTGGCTACACCTTC. The whole variable domain, remainder taken from reference TRBV18 and TRBJ1-2, is NAGVMQNPRHLVRRRGQEARLRCSPMKGHSHVYWYRQLPEEGLKFMVYLQKENIIDESGMPKERFSAEFPKEGPSILRIQQVVRGDSAAYFCASSPLDADGGYTFGSGTRLTVV.